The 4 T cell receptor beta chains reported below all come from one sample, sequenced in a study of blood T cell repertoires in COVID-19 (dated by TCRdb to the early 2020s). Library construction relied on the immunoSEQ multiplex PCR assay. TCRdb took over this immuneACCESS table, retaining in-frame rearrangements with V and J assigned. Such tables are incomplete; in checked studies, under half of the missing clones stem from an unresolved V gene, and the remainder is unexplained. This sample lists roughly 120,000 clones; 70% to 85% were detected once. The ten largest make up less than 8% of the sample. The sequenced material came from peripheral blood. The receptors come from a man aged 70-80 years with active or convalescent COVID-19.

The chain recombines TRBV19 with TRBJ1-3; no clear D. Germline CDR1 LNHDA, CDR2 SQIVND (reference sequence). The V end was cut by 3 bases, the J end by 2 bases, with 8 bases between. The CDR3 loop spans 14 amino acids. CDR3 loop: CASSIGRTGNTIYF. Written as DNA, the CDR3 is TGTGCCAGTAGTATCGGCAGGACTGGAAACACCATATATTTT.

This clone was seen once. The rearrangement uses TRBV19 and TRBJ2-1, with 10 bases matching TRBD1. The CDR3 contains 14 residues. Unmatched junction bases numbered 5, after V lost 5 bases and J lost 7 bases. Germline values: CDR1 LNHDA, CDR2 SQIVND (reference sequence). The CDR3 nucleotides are TGTGCCAGTAGTCCGGACAGGGGGGTAAATGAGCAGTTCTTC. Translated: CASSPDRGVNEQFF.

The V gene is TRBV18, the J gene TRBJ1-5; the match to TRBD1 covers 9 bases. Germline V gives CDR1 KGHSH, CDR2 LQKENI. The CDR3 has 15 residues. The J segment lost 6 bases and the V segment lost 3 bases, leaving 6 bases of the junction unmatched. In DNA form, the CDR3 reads TGTGCCAGCTCACCGCCCGGGACAGGGCCTCAGCCCCAGCATTTT. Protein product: CASSPPGTGPQPQHF.

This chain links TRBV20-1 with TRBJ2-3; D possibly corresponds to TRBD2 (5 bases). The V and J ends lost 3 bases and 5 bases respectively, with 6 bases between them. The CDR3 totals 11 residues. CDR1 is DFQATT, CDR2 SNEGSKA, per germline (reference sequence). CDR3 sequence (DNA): TGCAGTGCTAGTCGGGAAGATACGCAGTATTTT. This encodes CSASREDTQYF.